The clone carrying this T cell receptor (beta chain) was detected a few times. Its target is unknown. V was shortened by 5 bases and J by 4 bases, with 18 bases between the two germline ends. This CDR3 is 15 amino acids long. Germline assignment: CDR1 SGHNT and CDR2 YENEEA. The data derive from a study of T cells in localized non-small cell lung cancer. Study results and caveats: There were a median around 57 of the top 100 tumor clones appearing in adjacent lung. The study found T cell clonality highest in uninvolved adjacent lung, above tumor. Sequencing covered just one tumor region, so heterogeneity cannot be ruled out. Longer overall survival was seen with higher T cell density measured in blood.

The repertoire was sequenced with immunoSEQ multiplex PCR; TCRdb's copy has only in-frame clones and lacks some. The sample has 2,700 or so clones; 30% are singletons. This chain uses TRBV11-3 with TRBJ2-7; possibly TRBD2 for D (5 bases). This TCR was sampled from a woman aged 35-75 years with stage III lung adenocarcinoma. The sequenced sample was lung tumor tissue, obtained before any cancer treatment. The CDR3 coding sequence is TGTGCCAGCAGCCAAGTAATTGAGGGTGGATACGAGCAGTACTTC. Translating it yields CASSQVIEGGYEQYF.